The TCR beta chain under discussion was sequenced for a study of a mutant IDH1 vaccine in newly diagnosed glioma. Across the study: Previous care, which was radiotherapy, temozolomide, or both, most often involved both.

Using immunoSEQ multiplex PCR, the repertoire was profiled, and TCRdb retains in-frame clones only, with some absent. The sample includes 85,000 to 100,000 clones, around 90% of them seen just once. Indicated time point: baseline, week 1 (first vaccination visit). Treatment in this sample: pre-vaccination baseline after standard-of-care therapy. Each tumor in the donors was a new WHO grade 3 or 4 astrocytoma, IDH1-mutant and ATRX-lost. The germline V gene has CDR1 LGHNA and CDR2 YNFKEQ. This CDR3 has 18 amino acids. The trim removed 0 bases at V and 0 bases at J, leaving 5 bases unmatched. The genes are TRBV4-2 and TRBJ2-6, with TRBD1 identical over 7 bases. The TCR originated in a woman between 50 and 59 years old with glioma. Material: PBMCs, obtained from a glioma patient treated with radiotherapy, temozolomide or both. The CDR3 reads CASSQDPGGSSGANVLTF. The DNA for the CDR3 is TGTGCCAGCAGCCAAGATCCAGGGGGAAGCTCTGGGGCCAACGTCCTGACTTTC.